The sequence of this T cell receptor beta chain was determined in a study of vaccination effects on CD4 cells after COVID-19 (dated by TCRdb to between 2021 and 2024). For context, the study as a whole: Each participant got two doses of an mRNA SARS-CoV-2 vaccine, either BNT162b2 or mRNA-1273. SARS-CoV-2 spike-specific CD4+ TCR repertoires from before and after mRNA vaccination were compared in COVID-19 convalescent patients and in infection-naive vaccine recipients. In the study, cultures from other donors were sequenced using the Oncomine TCR Beta short-read assay on an Illumina iSeq 100. Altogether, 10 COVID-19 convalescent patients and a handful of SARS-CoV-2-naive healthy vaccine recipients made up the full study. The paper's findings and limits, for the study overall: At late post-vaccination timepoints, both infection-induced and vaccine-induced clones showed marked clonal contraction, consistent with waning T cell responses. Only a small number of convalescent patients were included, and no early post-infection timepoints were available, which limited the study. In healthy vaccine recipients, vaccine-induced clones were almost all SARS-CoV-2 mono-reactive, with only 1 of 255 cross-reactive with common cold coronaviruses.

The protocol used for the library was the immunoSEQ multiplex PCR assay. DNA from the cultured and isolated CD4+ T cells underwent TCR beta CDR3 sequencing. In the original analysis: The analysis removed non-productive TCR sequences, trimmed reads to the CDR3 region, and retained only CDR3s that were 7 or more amino acids long. Antigen-specific clonotypes were identified with the MANAFEST web app by comparing expansion in peptide wells against reference cultures. To be called positive, a clone needed expansion at FDR<0.05 compared with the reference and with all other wells, an odds ratio greater than 5, and a frequency greater than 0.1% in two replicate wells. Clonotypes significantly expanded in SARS-CoV-2 spike wells and in at least one common cold coronavirus spike condition were defined as cross-reactive. CDR3 similarity was assessed by Levenshtein distance with the stringdist R package, and unrooted trees were built with ape in R 3.6.1. As stored in TCRdb, this immuneACCESS dataset retains in-frame rearrangements with V and J assigned. A fraction of the clones does not appear; measured against another copy, unresolved V genes explain less than half of the discrepancy, and the remainder lacks a known reason. V and J calls and clone size are as listed in that table; D and trimming were resolved from the DNA. The sample table shows tens of thousands of clones, and approximately 80% are seen once. The ten largest clones add up to more than 2% of the sample.

CDR3 length: 16 amino acids, cysteine to phenylalanine. Left in the record is the CDR3 DNA by itself, 48 bases read in frame from the first base. V is pruned by 0 bases and J by 2 bases, leaving 2 bases of the junction without a gene match. CDR1 and CDR2 (SGDLS, YYNGEE) derive from the germline V gene. Of note for this clone: It has no known antigen specificity. No much larger clonotype is one base removed from it; base qualities were not supplied.

In the ViraFEST assay, PBMC were stimulated with viral peptide pools, and TCR sequencing was then used to find antigen-specific CD4+ T cell clonotypes based on their expansion. After less than 13 days of culture, CD4+ T cells were isolated with the EasySep CD4+ T cell isolation kit. Negative nucleocapsid antibody results before and after vaccination confirmed that the healthy vaccine recipients had no prior SARS-CoV-2 infection. Over 1.5 million PBMC per well were cultured with around 9.8 ug/ml peptides in IMDM containing roughly 5% human AB serum, around 10 IU/ml IL-2 and gentamicin. Half of the culture medium was replaced with fresh IL-2-containing medium on days 3 and 7. Unless otherwise noted, each peptide stimulation condition was cultured in triplicate wells. PBMC were separated from whole blood using Ficoll-Paque Plus gradient centrifugation and were then either cryopreserved at -140C or used fresh. The overlapping peptide pools covered the spike proteins of SARS-CoV-2 and of the common cold coronaviruses HCoV-NL63, HCoV-OC43 and HCoV-229E. Genomic DNA was extracted from cultured CD4+ T cells with the QIAamp micro DNA kit.

Material: CD4+ T cells from PBMCs cultured with HCoV-229E spike peptides, obtained before COVID-19 vaccination. The sample's cell subset or site label, in plain terms: HCoV-229E spike overlapping peptide pool stimulation. The sequence was collected from a human donor who received a COVID-19 vaccine. The chain links TRBV9 with TRBJ2-5, with 12 bases matching TRBD2. The DNA reads TGTGCCAGCAGCGTAGGAGGACTAGCGGGGCAAGAGACCCAGTACTTC. Its translation is CASSVGGLAGQETQYF.